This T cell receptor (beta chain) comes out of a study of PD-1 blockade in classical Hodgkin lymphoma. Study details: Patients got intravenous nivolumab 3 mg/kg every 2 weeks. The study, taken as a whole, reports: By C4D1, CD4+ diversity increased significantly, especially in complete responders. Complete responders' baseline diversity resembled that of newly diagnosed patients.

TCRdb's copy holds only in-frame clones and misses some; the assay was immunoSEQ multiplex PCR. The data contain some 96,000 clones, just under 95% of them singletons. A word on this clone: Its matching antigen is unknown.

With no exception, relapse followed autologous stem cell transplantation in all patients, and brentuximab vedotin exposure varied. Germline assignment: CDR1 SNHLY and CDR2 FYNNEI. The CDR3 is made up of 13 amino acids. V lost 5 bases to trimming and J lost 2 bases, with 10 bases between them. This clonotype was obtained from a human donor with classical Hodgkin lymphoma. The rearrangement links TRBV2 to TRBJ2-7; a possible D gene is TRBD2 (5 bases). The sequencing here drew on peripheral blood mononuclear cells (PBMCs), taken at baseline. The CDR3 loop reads CASSRESPYEQYF. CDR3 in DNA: TGTGCCAGCAGTCGGGAAAGTCCCTACGAGCAGTACTTC.